Described below is a single T cell receptor beta chain sequence and its context. Its antigen is unidentified. The entry originates in a study of CD8 T cells in ankylosing spondylitis. The study, taken as a whole, reports: Typical of ankylosing spondylitis blood, it appeared, was a TCR beta motif of fewer than 10 highly homologous variants.

Making use of molecular barcodes, quantitative 5'-RACE generated TCR beta libraries. TCRdb redid the calling of the 5' RACE reads with MiXCR, one entry per CDR3 protein. This table has 300,000 to 400,000 distinct CDR3 sequences, about 15% appearing once. With V trimmed by 2 bases and J by 7 bases, 3 bases remained unmatched. The CDR3 extends over 13 amino acids. Germline CDR1 reads LGHDT; CDR2 reads YNNKEL (reference sequence). The TCR sequence derives from a male donor with ankylosing spondylitis or in good health (not recorded which). Sequencing input: blood, either unsorted or a sorted T cell fraction (not recorded which). This chain connects TRBV3-1 to TRBJ2-5; 8 bases fit TRBD1. The CDR3 sequence is CASSQQGAGTQYF. CDR3 nucleotide sequence: TGTGCCAGCAGCCAACAGGGGGCGGGGACCCAGTACTTC.